These 32 T cell receptor beta chains were all obtained from the same sample, sequenced in a study of cytomegalovirus exposure and HLA in healthy donors. 60 Vbeta and 13 Jbeta primers were used in PCR. The method was immunoSEQ multiplex PCR; TCRdb's version includes in-frame clones alone and lacks a portion of them. The table lists around 260,000 clones, 75% to 90% of them singletons. The sequenced material came from PBMCs. The receptors were sampled from a girl between 2 and 10 years old in good health and CMV-seronegative.

V is TRBV6-5 and J is TRBJ2-7; D is possibly TRBD2 (6 bases). Trimming took 0 bases from V and 7 from J, leaving 19 bases between them. The CDR3 loop spans 16 amino acids. The germline gives CDR1 MNHEY, CDR2 SVGAGI. Here the CDR3 reads CASSYSSGTVGGEQYF. CDR3 DNA: TGTGCCAGCAGTTACTCGTCGGGGACTGTCGGGGGTGAGCAGTACTTC.

The chain has TRBV11-2 and TRBJ2-7, with 7 bases matching TRBD1. The CDR3 has 15 residues. Germline CDR1 is SGHAT and CDR2 is FQNNGV. After removal of 3 bases from V and 3 bases from J, the junction contained 8 bases not matched to a gene. The CDR3 DNA is TGTGCCAGCAGCTTCAACCGGGACAGATTCTACGAGCAGTACTTC. Protein sequence: CASSFNRDRFYEQYF.

The chain couples TRBV9 to TRBJ2-7; TRBD2 aligns across 11 bases. In germline, CDR1 is SGDLS, CDR2 YYNGEE. V was clipped by 0 bases and J by 4 bases; unmatched bases: 3. The CDR3 is 15 residues long. CDR3 sequence: CASSVGASGRYEQYF. DNA of the CDR3: TGTGCCAGCAGCGTAGGAGCTAGCGGGAGGTACGAGCAGTACTTC.

The V call is TRBV15, the J call TRBJ1-5; D perhaps matches TRBD1 (6 bases). Germline V CDR1 and CDR2: LNHNV, YYDKDF (reference sequence). This CDR3 is built from 15 residues. Trimming pared 0 bases from V and 6 bases from J, leaving 12 bases between. The CDR3 reads CATSREGAGVQPQHF. The CDR3 nucleotides are TGTGCCACCAGCAGAGAGGGGGCAGGGGTTCAGCCCCAGCATTTT.

This chain uses TRBV6-5 with TRBJ2-7; tentative D call: TRBD1 (6 bases). V lost 7 bases and J lost 4, with 20 bases in between. Germline V gives CDR1 MNHEY, CDR2 SVGAGI. CDR3 size: 15 residues. The CDR3 is CASTNPSQGLYEQYF. DNA for the CDR3: TGTGCCAGCACCAACCCTAGCCAGGGGTTGTACGAGCAGTACTTC.

The chain employs TRBV18 and TRBJ1-4; TRBD1 might be the D (6 bases). With 6 bases removed from V and 5 bases from J, the gap between germline ends came to 22 bases. The CDR3 is 17 amino acids. Germline CDR1 is KGHSH and CDR2 is LQKENI. CDR3 nucleotides: TGTGCCAGCTCTCAGTCAACAATACAGGGCCACAATGAAAAACTGTTTTTT. Translation gives CASSQSTIQGHNEKLFF.

The V call is TRBV6-1, the J call TRBJ1-1; a weak D match, TRBD1 (5 bases). The CDR3 runs to 12 residues. The germline V gene has CDR1 MNHNS and CDR2 SASEGT. V lost 6 bases, J lost 6 bases, and 11 bases lay in between. CDR3 DNA: TGTGCCAGCAGAGGAAGGGGTGCTGAAGCTTTCTTT. It encodes CASRGRGAEAFF.

This clone was counted a few times. The chain is built from TRBV6-1 and TRBJ1-1; D is unresolved. Trimming left V 2 bases short and J 1 base short, with 5 bases between. This CDR3 comprises 13 residues. Germline V gives CDR1 MNHNS, CDR2 SASEGT. The chain's CDR3 is CASSELANTEAFF. CDR3 bases: TGTGCCAGCAGTGAATTGGCGAACACTGAAGCTTTCTTT.

The CDR3 protein is CASSLSPSRADTQYF. The CDR3, as DNA: TGTGCCAGCAGTTTAAGTCCTTCGAGGGCAGATACGCAGTATTTT. The chain uses TRBV27 and TRBJ2-3; D perhaps matches TRBD2 (5 bases). In germline, CDR1 is MNHEY, CDR2 SMNVEV (reference sequence). The CDR3 runs to 15 residues. Trimming cost V 2 bases and J 4 bases, with 13 bases left between them.

The chain carries TRBV11-1 and TRBJ2-7; D is ambiguous. The CDR3 has 14 residues. The germline CDR1 and CDR2 sequences are SGHAT and FQDESV (reference sequence). V was pared by 3 bases and J by 4 bases, with 13 bases between. CDR3 DNA sequence: TGTGCCAGCAGCTTCGGGTTTCCGGGTTACGAGCAGTACTTC. Translated, it gives CASSFGFPGYEQYF.

The CDR3 DNA reads as TGTGCCAGCAGGGGGGGGGTGTGGGAGACCCAGTACTTC. As protein: CASRGGVWETQYF. This chain connects TRBV27 to TRBJ2-5; 7 positions match TRBD2. This CDR3 region has 13 residues. Germline CDR1 and CDR2: MNHEY and SMNVEV (reference sequence). J lost 5 bases, V lost 6 bases, and 6 bases had no gene match.

The chain has TRBV7-6 and TRBJ2-1, with 7 positions matching TRBD2. Losses at the gene ends were 5 bases for V and 9 bases for J; bases not matched to a gene: 22. Germline V CDR1 and CDR2: SGHVS, FNYEAQ. The CDR3 runs 18 residues. CDR3 in amino acids: CASSPWGYSGEIYGEQFF. The CDR3 DNA reads TGTGCCAGCAGCCCATGGGGGTACAGCGGGGAGATCTACGGTGAGCAGTTCTTC. The full variable domain, its missing parts supplied by reference TRBV7-6 and TRBJ2-1, is GAGVSQSPRYKVTKRGQDVALRCDPISGHVSLYWYRQALGQGPEFLTYFNYEAQQDKSGLPNDRFSAERPEGSISTLTIQRTEQRDSAMYRCASSPWGYSGEIYGEQFFGPGTRLTVL.

This sequence joins TRBV28 and TRBJ2-3; the match to TRBD2 covers 10 bases. Germline-derived CDR1 and CDR2 are MDHEN and SYDVKM. Trimming cost V 3 bases and J 1 base; bases outside gene matches: 1. The CDR3 covers 15 residues. This CDR3 is CASSLGTSGTDTQYF. The CDR3 region has the DNA TGTGCCAGCAGTTTGGGGACTAGCGGCACAGATACGCAGTATTTT.

The chain combines TRBV18 with TRBJ1-2; 8 bases map to TRBD1. The V and J ends lost 3 bases and 4 bases, in that order; junction bases with no gene match: 4. CDR1 is KGHSH, CDR2 LQKENI, per germline. The CDR3 length is 14 residues. The CDR3 is CASSPLDRAYGYTF. The CDR3 bases are TGTGCCAGCTCACCCCTGGACAGGGCCTATGGCTACACCTTC.

This clone was observed a few times. The rearrangement links TRBV30 to TRBJ2-7; D gene ambiguous. The CDR3 spans 12 residues. Looked up from germline, CDR1 is GTSNPN and CDR2 is SVGIG (reference sequence). Trimming cost V 5 bases and J 2 bases, with 10 bases left between them. The CDR3 region is CAWGPITYEQYF. CDR3 nucleotides: TGTGCCTGGGGGCCCATTACCTACGAGCAGTACTTC.

The rearrangement uses TRBV28 and TRBJ2-7, with D possibly TRBD2 on 7 matching bases. Trimming removed 8 bases at V and 3 bases at J, with 20 bases between. Per germline, CDR1 MDHEN and CDR2 SYDVKM. This CDR3 contains 15 residues. CDR3 amino acids: CASCGGGPPFYEQYF. For the CDR3, the DNA is TGTGCCAGCTGTGGGGGGGGCCCTCCCTTCTACGAGCAGTACTTC.

This clone is deemed medium-sized. The chain links TRBV20-1 to TRBJ1-2; D not resolved. This CDR3 spans 11 amino acids. V was shortened by 2 bases and J by 4 bases, with 5 bases between the two germline ends. Looked up from germline, CDR1 is DFQATT and CDR2 is SNEGSKA (reference sequence). The CDR3 sequence: CSARSSYGYTF. The CDR3 DNA is TGCAGTGCTAGAAGTAGCTATGGCTACACCTTC.

The chain recombines TRBV7-9 with TRBJ2-7; a weak D match, TRBD2 (5 bases). Looked up from germline, CDR1 is SEHNR and CDR2 is FQNEAQ (reference sequence). The V end was cut by 1 base, the J end by 6 bases, with 16 bases between. The CDR3 runs to 15 residues. The CDR3 region has the DNA TGTGCCAGCAGCTTAGTTACCCTCAGAGGAGGCGAGCAGTACTTC. Its translation: CASSLVTLRGGEQYF. Together with reference TRBV7-9 and TRBJ2-7, the CDR3 gives the full variable domain: DTGVSQNPRHKITKRGQNVTFRCDPISEHNRLYWYRQTLGQGPEFLTYFQNEAQLEKSRLLSDRFSAERPKGSFSTLEIQRTEQGDSAMYLCASSLVTLRGGEQYFGPGTRLTVT.

The chain joins TRBV7-8 to TRBJ1-4; no firm D call. V was cut by 0 bases and J by 0 bases, with 5 bases left in between. This CDR3 spans 15 amino acids. Looked up from germline, CDR1 is SGHVS and CDR2 is FQNEAQ. The CDR3 spells CASSLALATNEKLFF. The CDR3 DNA is TGTGCCAGCAGCTTAGCTTTAGCAACTAATGAAAAACTGTTTTTT.

In this sample, this clone turned up once. The chain links TRBV5-1 to TRBJ2-3, with TRBD2 matching 11 bases. V lost 2 bases, J lost 0 bases, and 5 bases stayed unmatched. Germline CDR1 reads SGHRS; CDR2 reads YFSETQ. This CDR3 region has 17 residues. The CDR3 region is CASSFLSGRASTDTQYF. DNA for the CDR3: TGCGCCAGCAGCTTTCTTAGCGGGAGGGCTAGCACAGATACGCAGTATTTT.

In this sample, this clone turned up once. The V and J genes are TRBV6-1 and TRBJ2-7; 7 bases agree with TRBD2. This CDR3 contains 14 residues. Germline V lookup: CDR1 MNHNS, CDR2 SASEGT. The V gene end was trimmed by 7 bases and the J gene end by 9 bases; junction bases not matched to a gene: 15. This CDR3 reads CASTRDGGLRGQYF. Written as DNA, the CDR3 is TGTGCCAGCACCCGGGACGGGGGACTACGAGGGCAGTACTTC.

The rearrangement joins TRBV7-8 to TRBJ2-4; TRBD2 agrees at 7 bases. The CDR3 sequence is 20 residues long. Germline-derived CDR1 and CDR2 are SGHVS and FQNEAQ. V gave up 2 bases and J gave up 3 bases; unmatched junction bases: 19. In DNA form, the CDR3 reads TGTGCCAGCAGCTTACATGCGGGGGAGCTAGCCCTCCGTGGCAAAAACATTCAGTACTTC. This sequence encodes CASSLHAGELALRGKNIQYF.

The chain links TRBV5-1 to TRBJ2-1; 11 bases are a match to TRBD2. There are 15 residues in the CDR3. With V trimmed by 1 base and J by 6 bases, 3 bases remained unmatched. The germline gives CDR1 SGHRS, CDR2 YFSETQ. This CDR3 is CASSLFSGGANEQFF. CDR3 bases: TGCGCCAGCAGCTTGTTTAGCGGGGGGGCCAATGAGCAGTTCTTC.

The J gene is TRBJ2-5, the V gene TRBV12-5; D perhaps matches TRBD2 (5 bases). The DNA end is more similar to TRBJ2-7, so the J call may be wrong. The CDR3 loop spans 15 amino acids. The V gene's germline CDR1 is LGHNT and CDR2 FRNRAP. The CDR3 region is CASGLSRTGPYEQYF. CDR3 DNA: TGTGCTAGTGGTTTGTCCCGGACTGGCCCCTACGAGCAGTACTTC.

This clone was counted a few times. The V gene is TRBV18, the J gene TRBJ1-1; D gene unclear. This CDR3 is built from 13 residues. The germline V gene has CDR1 KGHSH and CDR2 LQKENI. V was clipped by 6 bases and J by 7 bases, with 15 bases between them. This CDR3 reads CASSLGRRYEAFF. The DNA for the CDR3 is TGTGCCAGCTCTCTGGGTCGGAGGTATGAAGCTTTCTTT.

J is TRBJ2-1 and V is TRBV7-2, with D perhaps matching TRBD2 (5 bases). Trimming took 4 bases from V and 0 from J, leaving 16 bases between them. The CDR3 loop spans 17 amino acids. Germline V gives CDR1 SGHTA, CDR2 FQGNSA. CDR3 in DNA: TGTGCCAGCAGCTCCCGCGGAGGCGCGAGCTCCTACAATGAGCAGTTCTTC. Translated, it gives CASSSRGGASSYNEQFF. The full variable domain, rest sourced from reference TRBV7-2 and TRBJ2-1, is GAGVSQSPSNKVTEKGKDVELRCDPISGHTALYWYRQSLGQGLEFLIYFQGNSAPDKSGLPSDRFSAERTGGSVSTLTIQRTQQEDSAVYLCASSSRGGASSYNEQFFGPGTRLTVL.

The chain uses TRBV6-1 and TRBJ2-7; D might be TRBD1 (6 bases). This CDR3 is 13 amino acids long. Trimming shortened V by 7 bases and J by 2 bases, and 12 bases separated the two germline ends. Per germline, CDR1 MNHNS and CDR2 SASEGT. The CDR3 reads CASTLTGAYEQYF. CDR3 nucleotides: TGTGCCAGCACCTTGACAGGCGCCTACGAGCAGTACTTC.

The rearrangement uses TRBV10-1 and TRBJ2-1; no reliable D call. Trimming pared 4 bases from V and 8 bases from J, leaving 18 bases between. Germline V gene data show CDR1 as WNHNN and CDR2 as SYGVQD (reference sequence). The CDR3 has 15 amino acids. The CDR3 DNA reads TGCGCCAGCAGTGGGGCCGTGTGTTACTTCGATGAGCAGTTCTTC. Its protein product is CASSGAVCYFDEQFF.

V is TRBV21-1 and J is TRBJ1-1. TRBV21-1 is deemed a pseudogene. The CDR3 has 13 residues. The CDR3 here is CASSLPRGTEAFF. CDR3 DNA: TGTGCCAGCAGCTTGCCTCGAGGCACTGAAGCTTTCTTT.

The V call is TRBV6-5, the J call TRBJ2-7, with D possibly TRBD1 on 5 matching bases. Trimming took 2 bases from V and 2 from J, leaving 10 bases between them. This CDR3 is built from 14 residues. Germline V gives CDR1 MNHEY, CDR2 SVGAGI. This CDR3 is CASSYARGAYEQYF. DNA of the CDR3: TGTGCCAGCAGTTACGCAAGGGGCGCCTACGAGCAGTACTTC.

The V gene is TRBV7-9, the J gene TRBJ2-3; TRBD2 matches at 9 bases. From germline, CDR1 is SEHNR and CDR2 FQNEAQ (reference sequence). There are 14 residues in the CDR3. Trimming removed 5 bases from V and 4 bases from J; junction bases left unmatched: 4. In DNA form, the CDR3 reads TGTGCCAGCAGCGGTAGCGGGGGCCCAGATACGCAGTATTTT. Its translation is CASSGSGGPDTQYF.

CDR3 amino acids: CASANRPTNEKLFF. CDR3 sequence (DNA): TGTGCCAGCGCGAACAGGCCAACTAATGAAAAACTGTTTTTT. This chain connects TRBV18 to TRBJ1-4; the D gene is possibly TRBD1 (5 bases). The CDR3 has 14 amino acids. V lost 8 bases to trimming and J lost 0 bases, with 10 bases between them. CDR1 and CDR2 (germline): KGHSH, LQKENI.